Listed below are T cell receptor beta chains from one sample, sequenced in a study of cytomegalovirus exposure and HLA in healthy donors. Sequencing was performed with immunoSEQ multiplex PCR; in TCRdb, only in-frame clones are kept and a portion is missing. This table holds about 160,000 clones, 55% to 75% found once. The sequencing input was PBMCs. Every receptor here comes from a woman aged 55 to 70 in good health and CMV-seropositive. CDR3s include the opening cysteine and the closing phenylalanine or tryptophan. D genes are given only for firm matches. A clone size is listed for some rows: how often the clone was seen (once, few, many), or a class if it is expanded.

>TRBJ2-7|TRBD1|TRBV28|few
CASSFLGPPGQGVYEQYF
TGTGCCAGCAGTTTTTTGGGACCGCCGGGACAGGGGGTATACGAGCAGTACTTC
>TRBJ1-1|-|TRBV6-6|-
CASNLPGDTEAFF
TGTGCCAGCAACCTCCCCGGGGACACTGAAGCTTTCTTT
>TRBJ2-3|-|TRBV28|-
CASTSISGTDTQYF
TGTGCCAGCACGTCCATTAGCGGCACAGATACGCAGTATTTT
>TRBJ1-1|-|TRBV7-8|-
CASSLLYNPGTEAFF
TGTGCCAGCAGCTTACTCTACAATCCGGGGACTGAAGCTTTCTTT
>TRBJ1-1|-|TRBV15|-
CATSKEGHTEAFF
TGTGCCACCAGCAAGGAGGGTCACACTGAAGCTTTCTTT
>TRBJ2-2|-|TRBV5-6|-
CASSSPGEGTGELFF
TGTGCCAGCAGCTCCCCAGGGGAAGGGACCGGGGAGCTGTTTTTT
>TRBJ2-5|TRBD1|TRBV19|-
CASSIRSTQGAQETQYF
TGTGCCAGTAGTATAAGATCTACGCAGGGGGCTCAAGAGACCCAGTACTTC
>TRBJ2-7|TRBD2|TRBV5-1|-
CASSLEGRTRSEQYF
TGCGCCAGCAGCTTGGAAGGGCGGACTAGGTCCGAGCAGTACTTC
>TRBJ1-2|-|TRBV5-8|-
CASSLVQGLDGYTF
TGTGCCAGCAGCTTGGTGCAGGGGCTCGATGGCTACACCTTC
>TRBJ2-7|TRBD1|TRBV25-1|-
CASTPGQGAAYEQYF
TGTGCCAGCACCCCGGGACAGGGGGCTGCCTACGAGCAGTACTTC
>TRBJ1-1|TRBD1|TRBV4-3|few
CASSQDSGQGTNTEAFF
TGCGCCAGCAGCCAAGACTCGGGACAGGGGACGAACACTGAAGCTTTCTTT
>TRBJ2-3|-|TRBV11-2|few
CASSLDSGVDTQYF
TGTGCCAGCAGCTTAGATTCCGGGGTAGATACGCAGTATTTT
>TRBJ2-6|TRBD2|TRBV28|-
CASSQGSGTGANVLTF
TGTGCCAGCAGTCAGGGTAGCGGGACTGGGGCCAACGTCCTGACTTTC
>TRBJ1-4|-|TRBV6-1|few
CASSERGLVEKLFF
TGTGCCAGCAGTGAAAGAGGACTCGTTGAAAAACTGTTTTTT
>TRBJ1-5|-|TRBV7-2|-
CASSFPRVNQPQHF
TGTGCCAGCAGCTTCCCCAGGGTCAATCAGCCCCAGCATTTT
>TRBJ2-3|TRBD2|TRBV27|-
CASRHSGRGPDTQYF
TGTGCCAGCAGACATAGCGGGAGAGGGCCGGATACGCAGTATTTT
>TRBJ2-2|-|TRBV10-2|-
CASRRAAGELFF
TGCGCCAGCCGGAGAGCGGCCGGGGAGCTGTTTTTT
>TRBJ2-1|-|TRBV6-1|-
CASSEWSGYNEQFF
TGTGCCAGCAGTGAATGGAGCGGTTACAATGAGCAGTTCTTC
>TRBJ2-3|-|TRBV19|few
CASTPLGQGTDTQYF
TGTGCCAGTACCCCCCTAGGCCAGGGGACAGATACGCAGTATTTT
>TRBJ1-2|TRBD1|TRBV6-4|-
CASSREPQGNGYTF
TGTGCCAGCAGTCGGGAACCACAGGGGAACGGCTACACCTTC
>TRBJ2-1|-|TRBV11-1|few
CASSSPESGLHEQFF
TGTGCCAGCAGTTCTCCGGAGTCAGGACTTCATGAGCAGTTCTTC
>TRBJ2-7|-|TRBV7-2|-
CASSLMQGFYEQYF
TGTGCCAGCAGCTTAATGCAGGGGTTCTACGAGCAGTACTTC
>TRBJ1-2|-|TRBV29-1|-
CSVEAPGDFYGYTF
TGCAGCGTTGAAGCCCCCGGGGACTTCTATGGCTACACCTTC
>TRBJ2-1|TRBD2|TRBV4-3|few
CASSHLSGRRYNEQFF
TGCGCCAGCAGCCACCTTAGCGGGAGGAGATACAATGAGCAGTTCTTC
>TRBJ2-5|-|TRBV12-5|-
CASAQSRETQYF
TGTGCTAGTGCCCAATCACGGGAGACCCAGTACTTC
>TRBJ2-7|-|TRBV9|few
CASSVGGMSTYEQYF
TGTGCCAGCAGCGTAGGAGGGATGTCAACCTACGAGCAGTACTTC
>TRBJ2-3|TRBD1|TRBV7-2|-
CASSFAGQGVTDTQYF
TGTGCCAGCAGCTTCGCGGGACAGGGAGTCACAGATACGCAGTATTTT
>TRBJ2-1|TRBD2|TRBV6-1|-
CASSEVSSGTYNEQFF
TGTGCCAGCAGTGAAGTGTCGAGCGGGACTTACAATGAGCAGTTCTTC
>TRBJ2-3|-|TRBV7-2|-
CASSLDSRNTQYF
TGTGCCAGCAGCTTAGACTCGAGAAATACGCAGTATTTT
>TRBJ1-2|TRBD1|TRBV7-2|-
CASRRDSGLVDTF
TGTGCCAGCAGACGGGACAGCGGGTTAGTCGACACCTTC
>TRBJ2-6|TRBD1|TRBV5-1|-
CASSSDRGPAGANVLTF
TGCGCCAGCAGCTCGGACAGGGGGCCGGCTGGGGCCAACGTCCTGACTTTC
>TRBJ2-3|TRBD2|TRBV28|-
CASSILAGGNSATDTQYF
TGTGCCAGCAGTATACTAGCGGGAGGGAATAGCGCCACAGATACGCAGTATTTT
>TRBJ1-2|TRBD1|TRBV18|-
CASSPRTGESYGYTF
TGTGCCAGCTCACCGAGGACAGGGGAATCCTATGGCTACACCTTC
>TRBJ2-7|-|TRBV5-5|-
CASSPEGGSYEQYF
TGTGCCAGCAGTCCGGAGGGAGGCTCCTACGAGCAGTACTTC
>TRBJ2-7|-|TRBV9|few
CASSVGGSGYEQYF
TGTGCCAGCAGCGTAGGTGGGTCAGGCTACGAGCAGTACTTC
>TRBJ2-1|-|TRBV10-1|few
CASSESDGRDDNEQFF
TGCGCCAGCAGTGAGTCGGACGGGAGAGACGACAATGAGCAGTTCTTC
>TRBJ2-3|TRBD1|TRBV28|-
CASEPGQGTDTQYF
TGTGCCAGCGAACCGGGACAGGGCACAGATACGCAGTATTTT
>TRBJ1-1|-|TRBV7-6|once
CASDSGHLKRNTEAFF
TGTGCCAGCGATTCGGGACATCTAAAACGGAACACTGAAGCTTTCTTT
>TRBJ2-7|TRBD2|TRBV27|-
CASSLAGGSHEQYF
TGTGCCAGCAGCTTAGCGGGAGGGTCACACGAGCAGTACTTC
>TRBJ2-1|-|TRBV18|-
CASSPPGGPNEQFF
TGTGCCAGCTCACCACCGGGGGGGCCCAATGAGCAGTTCTTC
>TRBJ2-1|TRBD1|TRBV7-3|few
CASSAGTGGWDEQFF
TGTGCCAGCAGCGCCGGGACAGGGGGCTGGGATGAGCAGTTCTTC
>TRBJ2-5|-|TRBV6-1|-
CASSEAPGAQYF
TGTGCCAGCAGTGAAGCCCCAGGGGCCCAGTACTTC
>TRBJ1-1|-|TRBV6-1|-
CASRGGLPTEAFF
TGTGCCAGCAGGGGGGGGCTTCCCACTGAAGCTTTCTTT
>TRBJ2-7|TRBD1|TRBV5-6|-
CASSIRDRVHEQYF
TGTGCCAGCAGCATCCGGGACAGGGTCCACGAGCAGTACTTC
>TRBJ2-7|TRBD2|TRBV19|-
CASSPTSALAYEQYF
TGTGCCAGTAGTCCCACTAGCGCGCTCGCCTACGAGCAGTACTTC
>TRBJ2-3|TRBD2|TRBV18|-
CASSPATSGRLGDTQYF
TGTGCCAGCTCACCAGCGACTAGCGGGAGACTGGGAGATACGCAGTATTTT
>TRBJ2-1|TRBD2|TRBV4-2|once
CASSPLGAGGPGFEQFF
TGTGCCAGCAGCCCCCTGGGAGCGGGAGGGCCCGGGTTTGAGCAGTTCTTC
>TRBJ2-7|TRBD1|TRBV2|-
CASRNRGTTYEQYF
TGTGCCAGCAGGAACAGGGGGACAACCTACGAGCAGTACTTC
>TRBJ1-5|-|TRBV19|-
CASSIIGESNQPQHF
TGTGCCAGTAGTATTATCGGAGAGAGCAATCAGCCCCAGCATTTT
>TRBJ2-5|TRBD1|TRBV9|-
CASSTRQGSQETQYF
TGTGCCAGCAGCACCCGACAGGGGTCGCAAGAGACCCAGTACTTC